The rows below give T cell receptor beta chains drawn from one sample of a study of T cell responses to AZD1222 COVID-19 vaccine. TCRdb keeps only in-frame clones here, not all; method: immunoSEQ multiplex PCR. Here the sample spans about 150,000 clones, about 90% being singletons. This specimen was peripheral blood, taken 28 days after the second AZD1222 dose. The source of these receptors is an adult who received the AZD1222 COVID-19 vaccine. The CDR3 runs from the conserved cysteine through the conserved F or W. Fields, in order: D gene, V gene, J gene, clone size, CDR3 protein, CDR3 DNA. A D gene is named only where the DNA matches it firmly. The size field is filled for only some rows; it gives once, few, many or a size class.

.,TRBV18,TRBJ2-2,once,CASSPEGLRAGELFF,TGTGCCAGCTCACCGGAGGGCCTTAGGGCCGGGGAGCTGTTTTTT
.,TRBV4-1,TRBJ1-1,.,CASSRGDGNTEAFF,TGCGCCAGCAGCCGAGGGGACGGAAACACTGAAGCTTTCTTT
TRBD1,TRBV19,TRBJ1-2,.,CASSFRDRDYGYTF,TGTGCCAGTAGTTTCCGGGACAGGGACTATGGCTACACCTTC
.,TRBV28,TRBJ1-4,.,CASSLYVRGQYNEKLFF,TGTGCCAGCAGTTTATATGTTCGAGGACAGTATAATGAAAAACTGTTTTTT
TRBD2,TRBV7-2,TRBJ2-3,.,CASSLRVLAGGGSTDTQYF,TGTGCCAGCAGCTTAAGGGTTCTAGCGGGAGGGGGGAGCACAGATACGCAGTATTTT
TRBD1,TRBV28,TRBJ2-3,.,CASNRDRAADTQYF,TGTGCCAGCAACCGGGACAGGGCGGCAGATACGCAGTATTTT
TRBD1,TRBV6-5,TRBJ2-7,.,CASSRGQGGEQYF,TGTGCCAGCAGTAGGGGACAGGGCGGCGAGCAGTACTTC
.,TRBV3-1/TRBV3-2,TRBJ2-1,.,CASSLYAGGPYNEQFF,TGTGCCAGCAGCCTGTATGCAGGGGGGCCCTACAATGAGCAGTTCTTC
.,TRBV6-2/TRBV6-3,TRBJ1-1,.,CASSYMWAGPLDTEAFF,TGTGCCAGCAGTTATATGTGGGCAGGGCCTTTGGACACTGAAGCTTTCTTT
TRBD2,TRBV4-2,TRBJ2-7,few,CASSPKLLAGGFEQYF,TGTGCCAGCAGCCCCAAACTGCTTGCGGGGGGCTTCGAGCAGTACTTC
.,TRBV11-1,TRBJ2-7,.,CASSLGSGGLREQYF,TGTGCCAGCAGCCTAGGGTCCGGCGGCCTGCGCGAGCAGTACTTC
.,TRBV12-3/TRBV12-4,TRBJ1-2,.,CASSLRVRDGYTF,TGTGCCAGCAGTTTAAGGGTTAGGGATGGCTACACCTTC
.,TRBV5-4,TRBJ2-5,.,CASSLGQGETQYF,TGTGCCAGCAGCTTAGGGCAGGGGGAGACCCAGTACTTC
TRBD1,TRBV7-9,TRBJ1-2,.,CASSAGQGVNYGYTF,TGTGCCAGCAGCGCGGGACAGGGGGTTAACTATGGCTACACCTTC
.,TRBV4-3,TRBJ2-7,.,CASSQGDFLRGYEQYF,TGCGCCAGCAGCCAAGGCGATTTTCTGCGGGGTTACGAGCAGTACTTC
.,TRBV18,TRBJ2-1,once,CASSLQGGSYNEQFF,TGTGCCAGCTCACTACAGGGAGGGTCCTACAATGAGCAGTTCTTC
.,TRBV6-4,TRBJ2-3,many,CASSTSTGGTDTQYF,TGTGCCAGCAGTACTTCCACCGGGGGCACAGATACGCAGTATTTT
TRBD2,TRBV10-3,TRBJ2-5,.,CAISFGASGKETQYF,TGTGCCATCAGCTTTGGGGCTAGCGGGAAGGAGACCCAGTACTTC
TRBD2,TRBV2,TRBJ2-7,.,CANSPLTLAGAPKIQQYF,TGTGCCAACAGTCCATTAACCCTAGCGGGAGCACCCAAAATCCAGCAGTACTTC
.,TRBV28,TRBJ1-2,.,CASSLSSGIGYTF,TGTGCCAGCAGTTTATCGTCAGGGATTGGCTACACCTTC
TRBD2,TRBV7-2,TRBJ2-7,.,CASSLINSGSYEQYF,TGTGCCAGCAGCTTAATAAATAGCGGGAGCTACGAGCAGTACTTC
TRBD1,TRBV28,TRBJ1-2,.,CASSFGTVGLGYTF,TGTGCCAGCAGTTTTGGGACAGTCGGCCTCGGCTACACCTTC
.,TRBV28,TRBJ1-1,.,CASRTDRTNTEAFF,TGTGCCAGCAGGACTGACAGGACGAACACTGAAGCTTTCTTT